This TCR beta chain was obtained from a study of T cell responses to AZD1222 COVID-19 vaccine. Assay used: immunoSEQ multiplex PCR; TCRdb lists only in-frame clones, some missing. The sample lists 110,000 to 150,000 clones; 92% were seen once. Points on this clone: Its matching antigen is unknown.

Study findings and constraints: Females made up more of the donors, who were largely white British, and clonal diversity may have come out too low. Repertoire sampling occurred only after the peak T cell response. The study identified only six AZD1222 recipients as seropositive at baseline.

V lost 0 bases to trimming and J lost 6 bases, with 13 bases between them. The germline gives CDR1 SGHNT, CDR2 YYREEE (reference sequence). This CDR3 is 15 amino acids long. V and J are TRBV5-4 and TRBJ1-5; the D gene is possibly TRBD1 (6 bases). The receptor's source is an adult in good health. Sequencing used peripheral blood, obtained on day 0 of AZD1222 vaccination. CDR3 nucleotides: TGTGCCAGCAGCTTGGAGGGGGGCTCCGGTCAGCCCCAGCATTTT. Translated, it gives CASSLEGGSGQPQHF.